The 17 T cell receptor beta chains reported below all come from one sample, sequenced in a study of T cell repertoires in cytomegalovirus infection (dated by TCRdb to the late 2010s). Read against the paper, the sample's treatment or condition label means: in vitro stimulation with specific CMV peptide epitopes to enrich CMV-specific T cells. Their cognate antigens are unknown. Data came from an Illumina HiSeq 1500. TCRdb handled the public reads itself, with Q25 trimming in fastp and clone calling in MiXCR, and kept productive beta chains. Every entry covers one CDR3 protein and lists the most common genes and DNA from its rows. Here the sample has about 900,000 distinct CDR3 sequences; more than 25% occur a single time. The top ten clonotypes cover over 12% of the sample. Sample: cultured CD8+ T cells from PBMCs, taken from culture after CMV antigen stimulation. These receptors came from a human donor in good health (CMV status not recorded). Some clones in this sample may be carry-over from other donors' samples.

This clonotype was detected a few times. The chain employs TRBV27 and TRBJ2-7, with D possibly being TRBD1 or TRBD2 (5 bases each). Germline assignment: CDR1 MNHEY and CDR2 SMNVEV (reference sequence). This CDR3 contains 14 residues. V shed 4 bases and J shed 3 bases, with 13 bases lying between them. The CDR3 DNA follows: TGTGCCAGCAGTTCCTCCGGGACCAACTACGAGCAGTACTTC. Translating gives CASSSSGTNYEQYF.

This rearrangement joins TRBV6-6 to TRBJ1-1; no clear D. V was cut by 0 bases and J by 5 bases, with 10 bases left in between. The germline V gene has CDR1 MNHNY and CDR2 SVGAGI (reference sequence). This CDR3 spans 14 amino acids. CDR3 nucleotides: TGTGCCAGCAGTTACTCCCCTCTCGGTACTGAAGCTTTCTTT. The encoded protein is CASSYSPLGTEAFF.

A few counts support this clonotype. V gene TRBV20-1 combines with J gene TRBJ1-2; perhaps TRBD1 as D (5 bases). The V gene's germline CDR1 is DFQATT and CDR2 SNEGSKA (reference sequence). The CDR3 is made up of 13 amino acids. V lost 5 bases and J 3 bases, leaving 13 bases between the germline ends. CDR3 DNA sequence: TGCAGTGCTCAGACAGAAGGGGACTATGGCTACACCTTC. Amino acid sequence: CSAQTEGDYGYTF.

A word on this clonotype: A junction boundary mismatches the germline segment, possibly from a read error. V and J are TRBV12-3 or TRBV12-4 and TRBJ2-1; the match to TRBD2 covers 12 bases. The CDR3 runs to 17 residues. The CDR3 coding sequence is TGTGCCAGCAGTTCTCCTAGCGGGGGGGCCGCCTACAATAAGCAGTTCTTC. The encoded protein is CASSSPSGGAAYNKQFF.

The chain recombines TRBV6-1 with TRBJ2-1; 7 bases agree with TRBD1. Trimming cost V 3 bases and J 7 bases; bases outside gene matches: 3. The CDR3 has 13 residues. Germline CDR1 reads MNHNS; CDR2 reads SASEGT. The CDR3 DNA follows: TGTGCCAGCAGTGAGACAGGGACGAATGAGCAGTTCTTC. This encodes CASSETGTNEQFF.

The chain carries TRBV15 and TRBJ2-7; no clear D gene. Germline V gives CDR1 LNHNV, CDR2 YYDKDF (reference sequence). This CDR3 is 15 amino acids long. The V gene lost 5 bases and the J gene lost 0 bases, with 14 bases spanning the gap. CDR3 sequence: CATSVRPVISYEQYF. In DNA, the CDR3 is TGTGCCACCAGCGTACGACCGGTGATCTCCTACGAGCAGTACTTC.

This clonotype was recorded a few times. The chain employs TRBV27 and TRBJ1-2; a weak D match, TRBD1 (5 bases). CDR3 size: 15 residues. Germline V lookup: CDR1 MNHEY, CDR2 SMNVEV (reference sequence). The V gene lost 6 bases and the J gene lost 5 bases, with 19 bases spanning the gap. The CDR3 sequence is CASSFSQGSQYGYTF. The DNA of the CDR3 is TGTGCCAGCAGCTTTTCCCAGGGATCGCAATATGGCTACACCTTC.

The table lists this clonotype with many counts. V gene TRBV7-2 combines with J gene TRBJ2-3, with a possible D match to TRBD1 (6 bases). The CDR3 is 19 residues long. The V gene lost 2 bases and the J gene lost 2 bases, with 23 bases spanning the gap. Germline V CDR1 and CDR2: SGHTA, FQGNSA. The CDR3 DNA follows: TGTGCCAGCAGCTTACTCGTTTTAGCCGAGACAGGTCACACAGATACGCAGTATTTT. It codes for CASSLLVLAETGHTDTQYF.

The chain uses TRBV7-9 and TRBJ1-1; D uncertain. Germline V CDR1 and CDR2: SEHNR, FQNEAQ (reference sequence). CDR3 size: 11 residues. Trimming removed 7 bases from V and 10 bases from J, with 13 bases in between. CDR3 nucleotide sequence: TGTGCCAGCACCGCGAGGCTGAGAGCTTTCTTT. Its translation: CASTARLRAFF.

This chain links TRBV19 with TRBJ1-5; D unresolved. This CDR3 region has 15 residues. Germline V gives CDR1 LNHDA, CDR2 SQIVND (reference sequence). V lost 5 bases and J 4 bases, leaving 15 bases between the germline ends. CDR3: CASSQTGRRNQPQHF. CDR3 coding DNA: TGTGCCAGTAGTCAAACTGGCAGGAGAAATCAGCCCCAGCATTTT.

The rearrangement uses TRBV10-3 and TRBJ2-5; D tentatively fits TRBD1 or TRBD2 (5 bases each). V was shortened by 4 bases and J by 4 bases, with 13 bases between the two germline ends. CDR1 is ENHRY and CDR2 is SYGVKD in the germline V gene. The CDR3 sequence is 14 residues long. This CDR3 reads CAISGEGRRETQYF. CDR3 DNA: TGTGCCATCAGTGGAGAGGGGAGACGAGAGACCCAGTACTTC.

V gene TRBV29-1 combines with J gene TRBJ1-1; D unresolved. The length of the CDR3 is 12 residues. Germline V lookup: CDR1 SQVTM, CDR2 ANQGSEA. The V gene lost 7 bases and the J gene lost 5 bases, with 14 bases spanning the gap. The CDR3 reads CSGVSVRTEAFF. The CDR3 DNA sequence: TGCAGCGGCGTCTCGGTGAGGACTGAAGCTTTCTTT.

This rearrangement joins TRBV7-6 to TRBJ1-5, with 9 bases identical to TRBD1. CDR1 is SGHVS and CDR2 is FNYEAQ in the germline V gene. The V gene end was trimmed by 5 bases and the J gene end by 1 base; junction bases not matched to a gene: 6. The CDR3 is 16 residues long. This CDR3 is CASSETGQGSNQPQHF. CDR3 nucleotide sequence: TGTGCCAGCAGCGAAACCGGACAGGGGAGCAATCAGCCCCAGCATTTT.

V and J are TRBV12-3 or TRBV12-4 and TRBJ1-2, with D maybe TRBD1 (5 bases). The CDR3 consists of 15 residues. V was cut by 6 bases and J by 8 bases, with 22 bases left in between. DNA of the CDR3: TGTGCCAGCAGCCAATTGGGGGGGGGAGAACGAGGCTACACCTTC. It encodes CASSQLGGGERGYTF.

The chain couples TRBV6-6 to TRBJ1-5; 10 bases match TRBD1. The V gene's germline CDR1 is MNHNY and CDR2 SVGAGI (reference sequence). Trimming removed 1 base from V and 0 bases from J; junction bases left unmatched: 0. CDR3 length equals 16 residues. The chain's CDR3 is CASSYWDRGSNQPQHF. The CDR3 region has the DNA TGTGCCAGCAGTTACTGGGACAGGGGTAGCAATCAGCCCCAGCATTTT.

The chain carries TRBV6-2 or TRBV6-3 and TRBJ1-4; D not certain. From germline, CDR1 is MNHEY and CDR2 SVGEGT. The CDR3 runs 17 residues. The germline V and J ends were trimmed by 0 bases and 5 bases, with 16 bases remaining between them. In nucleotides, the CDR3 is TGTGCCAGCAGTTACTCGGGCGGAGTATCGACAAATGAAAAACTGTTTTTT. The encoded protein is CASSYSGGVSTNEKLFF.

This clonotype has only one observation. This sequence joins TRBV27 and TRBJ2-1; the match to TRBD1 covers 10 bases. CDR1 MNHEY and CDR2 SMNVEV come from the germline V gene (reference sequence). V lost 1 base and J lost 4; bases outside the gene matches: 7. The CDR3 loop spans 17 amino acids. Here the CDR3 reads CASSLWTTGGKYNEQFF. The DNA for the CDR3 is TGTGCCAGCAGTTTATGGACGACAGGGGGCAAATACAATGAGCAGTTCTTC.